The 18 T cell receptor beta chains reported below all come from one sample, sequenced in a study of T cells in Graves' hyperthyroidism and ophthalmopathy. What was amplified from RNA transcripts were TCR beta CDR3 regions. A set of HTBI primers served as the primers for a first-round RT-PCR of the TCR CDR3. TCRdb re-analysed the multiplex PCR reads in MiXCR, keeping a single row per CDR3 protein. The sample records around 500,000 distinct CDR3 sequences, about 16% being singletons. The sample was blood. Receptors were obtained from a woman aged 25 to 39 with Graves' ophthalmopathy.

This clonotype was observed many times. This rearrangement joins TRBV30 to TRBJ2-5; D not resolved. Trimming cost V 3 bases and J 5 bases, with 10 bases left between them. CDR1 is GTSNPN and CDR2 is SVGIG in the germline V gene (reference sequence). CDR3 length: 12 amino acids. The CDR3 region has the DNA TGTGCCTGGAGAATAGCCCGGGAGACCCAGTACTTC. Translated: CAWRIARETQYF.

The chain joins TRBV10-3 to TRBJ2-1, with 13 bases aligning to TRBD2. V shed 5 bases and J 7 bases; nucleotides not matched to a gene: 14. Germline V gene data show CDR1 as ENHRY and CDR2 as SYGVKD. This CDR3 has 18 residues. CDR3 coding DNA: TGTGCCATCAGTACCCAGGGGGGGACTAGCGGGATGTTTAATGAGCAGTTCTTC. Protein product: CAISTQGGTSGMFNEQFF.

This clonotype was detected many times. The chain couples TRBV2 to TRBJ2-7, with no clear D. This CDR3 region has 12 residues. The V end lost 4 bases, the J end lost 5 bases, and 9 bases lay between the germline ends. Germline CDR1 is SNHLY and CDR2 is FYNNEI. The CDR3 DNA follows: TGTGCCAGCAGTGTCGGGCACCACGAGCAGTACTTC. Encoded protein: CASSVGHHEQYF.

V is TRBV28 and J is TRBJ2-7; 10 bases map to TRBD2. V gave up 4 bases and J gave up 6 bases; unmatched junction bases: 6. The germline CDR1 and CDR2 sequences are MDHEN and SYDVKM. The length of the CDR3 is 14 residues. The CDR3 loop is CASSSAGGRLEQYF. The CDR3 region has the DNA TGTGCCAGCAGTTCAGCGGGAGGGAGGCTCGAGCAGTACTTC.

This clonotype was counted only a few times. A much larger clone sits a single nucleotide away, making a read error possible. The rearrangement uses TRBV28 and TRBJ2-3; D is ambiguous. This CDR3 has 11 residues. Trimming removed 8 bases at V and 5 bases at J, with 8 bases between. Germline loops: CDR1 MDHEN, CDR2 SYDVKM. As DNA, the CDR3 is TGTGCCAGCGGTCGAATAGATACGCAGTATTTT. Residues: CASGRIDTQYF.

V gene TRBV4-2 combines with J gene TRBJ2-5; D is uncertain. The CDR3 contains 15 residues. From germline, CDR1 is LGHNA and CDR2 YNFKEQ. V shed 0 bases and J shed 7 bases, with 15 bases lying between them. The chain's CDR3 is CASSQDRTPFPTQYF. DNA of the CDR3: TGTGCCAGCAGCCAAGACAGAACCCCATTTCCGACCCAGTACTTC.

The J gene is TRBJ2-3, the V gene TRBV27, with TRBD1 matching over 10 bases. Germline values: CDR1 MNHEY, CDR2 SMNVEV (reference sequence). The CDR3 has 14 amino acids. After removal of 5 bases from V and 7 bases from J, the junction contained 6 bases not matched to a gene. Here the CDR3 reads CASSKTGGMNTQYF. CDR3 bases: TGTGCCAGCAGTAAGACAGGGGGCATGAATACGCAGTATTTT.

The chain uses TRBV15 and TRBJ2-3, with D perhaps TRBD1 or TRBD2 (5 bases each). This CDR3 comprises 17 residues. Germline values: CDR1 LNHNV, CDR2 YYDKDF (reference sequence). The ends were cut back, 0 bases at V and 3 bases at J, with 16 bases in the middle. The CDR3 DNA reads as TGTGCCACCAGCAGAGATCGGGACCGATGGGAAACAGATACGCAGTATTTT. This encodes CATSRDRDRWETDTQYF.

This clonotype was detected only a few times. The chain employs TRBV4-1 and TRBJ1-1, with 7 bases lining up with TRBD1. The CDR3 runs 12 residues. The germline CDR1 and CDR2 sequences are MGHRA and YSYEKL. The trim removed 5 bases at V and 7 bases at J, leaving 4 bases unmatched. The CDR3 region is CASSVRDSEAFF. CDR3 DNA: TGCGCCAGCAGCGTCCGGGACAGTGAAGCTTTCTTT.

The table lists this clonotype with many counts. This sequence joins TRBV20-1 and TRBJ2-7; 8 nucleotides agree with TRBD1. The CDR3 has 14 amino acids. With 1 base clipped from V and 5 bases from J, the junction kept 7 bases outside the gene matches. Germline V gene data show CDR1 as DFQATT and CDR2 as SNEGSKA (reference sequence). CDR3 in amino acids: CSARGQGSVHEQYF. In DNA form, the CDR3 reads TGCAGTGCTAGAGGACAGGGGTCAGTCCACGAGCAGTACTTC.

About this clonotype itself: Possible read error: a much larger clone is one base away. This chain connects TRBV7-2 to TRBJ1-5; no firm D call. The CDR3 is 13 residues long. V gave up 6 bases and J gave up 5 bases, with 11 bases separating them. Germline-derived CDR1 and CDR2 are SGHTA and FQGNSA. The CDR3: CTSSSDPDQPQHF. CDR3 coding DNA: TGTACCAGCAGTTCTGATCCGGATCAGCCCCAGCATTTT.

The V call is TRBV6-4, the J call TRBJ2-1; D gene unclear. V gave up 4 bases and J gave up 2 bases, with 15 bases separating them. This CDR3 has 16 amino acids. The V gene's germline CDR1 is MRHNA and CDR2 SNTAGT. The CDR3 loop is CASSAFSGGTYNEQFF. CDR3 sequence (DNA): TGTGCCAGCAGTGCGTTTTCAGGCGGAACCTACAATGAGCAGTTCTTC.

The V and J genes are TRBV4-3 and TRBJ2-1; 7 bases match TRBD1. Germline CDR1 is LGHNA and CDR2 is YSLEER. This CDR3 comprises 14 residues. The V and J ends lost 5 bases and 5 bases, in that order; junction bases with no gene match: 6. The CDR3 sequence: CASSVGTANNEQFF. CDR3 nucleotides: TGCGCCAGCAGCGTCGGGACAGCCAACAATGAGCAGTTCTTC.

This clonotype has ten or more counts. The chain combines TRBV30 with TRBJ1-5, with TRBD1 matching over 10 bases. The V segment lost 2 bases and the J segment 1 base; nucleotides outside the gene matches: 8. Germline V gene data show CDR1 as GTSNPN and CDR2 as SVGIG (reference sequence). The CDR3 spans 17 residues. The CDR3 sequence is CAWSLTGGSFSNQPQHF. CDR3 coding DNA: TGTGCCTGGAGTCTGACAGGGGGCTCCTTCAGCAATCAGCCCCAGCATTTT.

V is TRBV5-1 and J is TRBJ2-1, with D possibly being TRBD2 (5 bases). The CDR3 has 17 amino acids. Trimming pared 3 bases from V and 0 bases from J, leaving 16 bases between. Germline lookup yields CDR1 SGHRS and CDR2 YFSETQ. In nucleotides, the CDR3 is TGCGCCAGCAGCTGGGGAGAGTCGGGAAGCTCCTACAATGAGCAGTTCTTC. This codes for CASSWGESGSSYNEQFF.

This clonotype was counted at least ten times. The genes are TRBV6-1 and TRBJ1-1; the D is unclear. The CDR3 is 11 amino acids. Germline values: CDR1 MNHNS, CDR2 SASEGT. Trimming pared 3 bases from V and 7 bases from J, leaving 6 bases between. CDR3 residues: CASSDRVEAFF. The CDR3, as DNA: TGTGCCAGCAGTGATCGGGTTGAAGCTTTCTTT.

Notes on this clonotype: Given a much more abundant clone one base away, this may be a read error. The chain employs TRBV7-2 and TRBJ1-1, with D hard to call. Per germline, CDR1 SGHTA and CDR2 FQGNSA. The CDR3 contains 15 residues. The DNA of the CDR3 is TGTGCCAGCAGTTTAGGGAGTGGGATGAACGCTGAAGCTTTCTTT. Translation: CASSLGSGMNAEAFF.

The chain recombines TRBV20-1 with TRBJ2-1; 10 bases are a match to TRBD2. Per the germline V gene, CDR1 is DFQATT and CDR2 is SNEGSKA (reference sequence). This CDR3 comprises 16 residues. V shed 7 bases and J 4 bases; nucleotides not matched to a gene: 13. Written as DNA, the CDR3 is TGCAGTGGGGCTAGCGGGAGCCCCTCGGGGTACAATGAGCAGTTCTTC. Translated, it gives CSGASGSPSGYNEQFF.